This T cell receptor (beta chain) was documented in a study of blood T cell repertoires in COVID-19. Study summary: PBMCs, B-cell-depleted T cells, or T cells were the source of the cDNA or gDNA that made up the material.

The germline V gene has CDR1 WNHNN and CDR2 SYGVQD (reference sequence). CDR3 size: 14 residues. V was pared by 6 bases and J by 0 bases, with 1 base of the junction left unmatched. TCRdb keeps only in-frame clones here, not all; method: immunoSEQ multiplex PCR. The data contain 110,000 to 150,000 clones, roughly four fifths of them singletons. The sequencing input was peripheral blood. The origin of this receptor is an elderly woman in a cohort sampled during active or convalescent COVID-19. The chain links TRBV10-1 to TRBJ2-1; 8 bases map to TRBD1. The CDR3 DNA is TGCGCCAGCAGCGGACAGGGCTCCTACAATGAGCAGTTCTTC. Translating gives CASSGQGSYNEQFF.